This T cell receptor (beta chain) was sequenced in a study of T cell clones after liver transplantation. There are 13 residues in the CDR3. Per the germline V gene, CDR1 is SQVTM and CDR2 is ANQGSEA. V trimming: 6 bases; J trimming: 6 bases; junction bases outside the gene matches: 11. Assay used: immunoSEQ multiplex PCR; TCRdb lists only in-frame clones, some missing. The sample records 70,000 to 80,000 clones, roughly 90% being singletons. The sequences come from CD4+ T cells from blood, collected before liver transplant. The receptor's source is a human donor who received a liver transplant. The chain is built from TRBV29-1 and TRBJ2-7; 7 bases are shared with TRBD2. The CDR3 region has the DNA TGCAGCGTCTCCCAACGGGGGGATCGCGAGCAGTACTTC. The encoded protein is CSVSQRGDREQYF.